A selection of T cell receptor beta chains follows, all from one sample in a study of OX40 agonist ivuxolimab in advanced cancers. Clones were read by immunoSEQ multiplex PCR, and TCRdb kept only the in-frame ones, dropping some. This table holds roughly 80,000 clones, over 65% found once. This material consisted of CD4+ or CD8+ T cells sorted from blood, taken in a trial of the OX40 agonist ivuxolimab. The receptor set was obtained from an adult with an advanced solid tumor such as melanoma, head and neck, liver or kidney cancer. Each CDR3 is given with its conserved first and last residue. A D gene is named only where the DNA matches it firmly. For some rows the clone size is stated as once, few or many, or as a class when expanded; others skip it.

j_call | v_call | cdr3_length | d_call | clone_size | cdr3_nt | cdr3_aa
TRBJ1-1 | TRBV11-2 | 13 | NA | NA | TGTGCCAGCAGCATAGGGGAAAAGACTGAAGCTTTCTTT | CASSIGEKTEAFF
TRBJ1-5 | TRBV7-8 | 15 | TRBD1 | NA | TGTGCCAGCAGCTTAACGCCGGGACAGGATAGGCCCCAGCATTTT | CASSLTPGQDRPQHF
TRBJ2-6 | TRBV6-5 | 15 | TRBD1 | NA | TGTGCCAGCAGGATTAGGGGGCCTGGGGCCAACGTCCTGACTTTC | CASRIRGPGANVLTF
TRBJ1-1 | TRBV30 | 13 | NA | few | TGTGCCTGGAGTGCCGAGGCGGAGGCTGAAGCTTTCTTT | CAWSAEAEAEAFF
TRBJ1-4 | TRBV4-2 | 15 | NA | NA | TGTGCCAGCAGCCAACAACCTAAACAGGGTTCGGAACTGTTTTTT | CASSQQPKQGSELFF
TRBJ2-2 | TRBV2 | 14 | NA | NA | TGTGCCAGCAGGCACCAGGGATACGCCGGGGAGCTGTTTTTT | CASRHQGYAGELFF
TRBJ1-1 | TRBV29-1 | 15 | NA | NA | TGCAGCGCACGCCCGCTCGACCCACGGGACACTGAAGCTTTCTTT | CSARPLDPRDTEAFF
TRBJ1-4 | TRBV6-1 | 14 | NA | NA | TGTGCCAGCAGTGGGCTACGGTCTAATGAAAAACTGTTTTTT | CASSGLRSNEKLFF
TRBJ1-4 | TRBV7-2 | 15 | NA | NA | TGTGCCAGCAGCTCCCAGGCGAAAGGGGATGAAAAACTGTTTTTT | CASSSQAKGDEKLFF
TRBJ1-4 | TRBV2 | 14 | NA | NA | TGTGCCAGCAGCGTCCGGTTGGGGGTTGAAAAACTGTTTTTT | CASSVRLGVEKLFF
TRBJ1-1 | TRBV28 | 15 | TRBD1 | NA | TGTGCCAGCAGTAACCGACAGGGTGTGAACACTGAAGCTTTCTTT | CASSNRQGVNTEAFF
TRBJ1-2 | TRBV6-1 | 15 | NA | few | TGTGCCAGCAGTGAAGGAGGACACCAGAACTATGGCTACACCTTC | CASSEGGHQNYGYTF
TRBJ2-2 | TRBV28 | 15 | NA | NA | TGTGCCAGCAGCCCCCCCGGGATTTACACCGGGGAGCTGTTTTTT | CASSPPGIYTGELFF
TRBJ1-1 | TRBV10-3 | 13 | NA | NA | TGTGCCATCAGTTCCACAGGGAACACTGAAGCTTTCTTT | CAISSTGNTEAFF
TRBJ1-2 | TRBV19 | 12 | NA | few | TGTGCCAGTAGTCTACAGGACTATGGCTACACCTTC | CASSLQDYGYTF
TRBJ2-2 | TRBV11-2 | 14 | NA | NA | TGTGCCAGCAGCTTAGGGATGAACACCGGGGAGCTGTTTTTT | CASSLGMNTGELFF
TRBJ2-3 | TRBV19 | 17 | TRBD2 | NA | TGTGCCAGTAGTATAGTGGGGGGGGACCTTACCCCAGATACGCAGTATTTT | CASSIVGGDLTPDTQYF
TRBJ2-7 | TRBV6-5 | 12 | NA | many | TGTGCCACCTTCGGGACAAACTACGAGCAGTACTTC | CATFGTNYEQYF
TRBJ2-1 | TRBV7-3 | 16 | TRBD1 | NA | TGTGCCAGCAGCCAAAGTACGGGACAGGGATATCATGAGCAGTTCTTC | CASSQSTGQGYHEQFF
TRBJ2-6 | TRBV28 | 15 | NA | NA | TGTGCCAGCAAAGAGTGGGGGGCTGGGGCCAACGTCCTGACTTTC | CASKEWGAGANVLTF
TRBJ2-1 | TRBV7-2 | 17 | TRBD2 | NA | TGTGCCAGCAGCTTAGCTCCGACTAGCGGGGGGGCCAATGAGCAGTTCTTC | CASSLAPTSGGANEQFF
TRBJ1-2 | TRBV6-5 | 15 | NA | NA | TGTGCCAGCAGCCTACGGGCCCTGGACCACTATGGCTACACCTTC | CASSLRALDHYGYTF
TRBJ1-4 | TRBV7-2 | 19 | TRBD1 | NA | TGTGCCAGCAGCCCTCGGACAGGAGGCCTCGGGGCAACTAATGAAAAACTGTTTTTT | CASSPRTGGLGATNEKLFF
TRBJ1-2 | TRBV18 | 15 | NA | NA | TGTGCCAGCTCACCACCGGGACCACGGGAACGGGGCTACACCTTC | CASSPPGPRERGYTF
TRBJ1-4 | TRBV4-2 | 14 | TRBD1 | NA | TGTGCCAGCAGCCTCGGACAGGGGGGTGAAAAACTGTTTTTT | CASSLGQGGEKLFF
TRBJ2-7 | TRBV4-3 | 13 | NA | NA | TGCGCCAGCAGCCAAATACAGGGCAACGAGCAGTACTTC | CASSQIQGNEQYF
TRBJ2-5 | TRBV19 | 10 | NA | NA | TGTGCCAGTAGTATAGAGACCCAGTACTTC | CASSIETQYF
TRBJ1-2 | TRBV4-3 | 14 | NA | NA | TGCGCCAGCAGCGCAGTCGGGGGCGCGGGTGGCTACACCTTC | CASSAVGGAGGYTF
TRBJ2-2 | TRBV6-6 | 13 | NA | NA | TGTGCCAGCAGGACAGGGAACACCGGGGAGCTGTTTTTT | CASRTGNTGELFF
TRBJ2-5 | TRBV6-5 | 13 | NA | NA | TGTGCCAGCAGTTATCGGGGAGAAGAGACCCAGTACTTC | CASSYRGEETQYF
TRBJ2-4 | TRBV5-8 | 13 | NA | NA | TGTGCCAGCAGCCTGAGTAGGGGGAACATTCAGTACTTC | CASSLSRGNIQYF
TRBJ1-3 | TRBV30 | 15 | NA | NA | TGTGCCTGGGGCGCTGGGACTTCCTCTGGAAACACCATATATTTT | CAWGAGTSSGNTIYF
TRBJ2-3 | TRBV28 | 17 | TRBD1 | NA | TGTGCCAGCAGTTCAACATCCGGGACAGGGAGCACAGATACGCAGTATTTT | CASSSTSGTGSTDTQYF
TRBJ1-6 | TRBV19 | 13 | NA | NA | TGTGCCAGTCAACAGGGATATAATTCACCCCTCCACTTT | CASQQGYNSPLHF
TRBJ2-5 | TRBV5-1 | 16 | TRBD1 | few | TGCGCCAGCAGCTCCGGGGGGACAGGGGGCCAAGAGACCCAGTACTTC | CASSSGGTGGQETQYF
TRBJ2-3 | TRBV5-4 | 16 | TRBD2 | once | TGTGCCAGCAGCTTCGGGGAGCGGGGGGGCACAGATACGCAGTATTTT | CASSFGERGGTDTQYF
TRBJ1-1 | TRBV4-2 | 13 | NA | NA | TGTGCCAGCACCGATCTAAAAGGGACTGAAGCTTTCTTT | CASTDLKGTEAFF
TRBJ2-7 | TRBV5-5 | 15 | NA | NA | TGTGCCAGCAGCCTCGGCCCTTTAAGCTCCTACGAGCAGTACTTC | CASSLGPLSSYEQYF
TRBJ2-3 | TRBV2 | 15 | NA | NA | TGTGCCAGCAGTGAAAACGGACCTAGCACAGATACGCAGTATTTT | CASSENGPSTDTQYF
TRBJ2-4 | TRBV5-6 | 14 | NA | NA | TGTGCCAGCAGCTTGGGCAGGGTAAGAAACATTCAGTACTTC | CASSLGRVRNIQYF
TRBJ2-1 | TRBV5-6 | 16 | TRBD1 | once | TGTGCCAGCAGCTATAAACGGACAGGTGTTTACAATGAGCAGTTCTTC | CASSYKRTGVYNEQFF
TRBJ2-5 | TRBV28 | 16 | NA | once | TGTGCCAGCAGTTCCTTTTCCGGGACACGGCGGGAGACCCAGTACTTC | CASSSFSGTRRETQYF
TRBJ1-5 | TRBV10-3 | 13 | NA | NA | TGTGCCATCAGTGAGTCCCGCTATCAGCCCCAGCATTTT | CAISESRYQPQHF
TRBJ2-7 | TRBV2 | 13 | NA | NA | TGTGCCAGCAGCCTGGACAGAACCTACGAGCAGTACTTC | CASSLDRTYEQYF
TRBJ1-1 | TRBV7-9 | 14 | NA | NA | TGTGCCAGCAGCCTTACGGGGGAGAACACTGAAGCTTTCTTT | CASSLTGENTEAFF
TRBJ1-2 | TRBV19 | 16 | NA | NA | TGTGCCAGTAGTATAAGCCCCCAGGTCTCTAACTATGGCTACACCTTC | CASSISPQVSNYGYTF
TRBJ2-7 | TRBV7-3 | 16 | NA | NA | TGTGCCAGCAGCTTACGACCAGGGAGAGGGACCTACGAGCAGTACTTC | CASSLRPGRGTYEQYF
TRBJ2-1 | TRBV29-1 | 13 | NA | NA | TGCAGCGTTGAGGCAGGGATGGTGGATGAGCAGTTCTTC | CSVEAGMVDEQFF
TRBJ2-3 | TRBV5-6 | 14 | TRBD1 | NA | TGTGCCAGCAGCGGGACAGGGAGTGCAGATACGCAGTATTTT | CASSGTGSADTQYF
TRBJ2-3 | TRBV18 | 14 | TRBD2 | NA | TGTGCCAGCTCACCCGGGGGAGGGGAAGATACGCAGTATTTT | CASSPGGGEDTQYF
TRBJ2-3 | TRBV28 | 15 | NA | NA | TGTGCCAGCAGTTCCTTAAGCCTGGGCACAGATACGCAGTATTTT | CASSSLSLGTDTQYF
TRBJ2-5 | TRBV7-3 | 15 | TRBD2 | NA | TGTGCCAGCAGCTACAACTCGGGACTAGCGGAGACCCAGTACTTC | CASSYNSGLAETQYF
TRBJ1-5 | TRBV7-2 | 15 | NA | NA | TGTGCCAGCAGCTTAGGGAGGGGCAGCAATCAGCCCCAGCATTTT | CASSLGRGSNQPQHF
TRBJ1-1 | TRBV11-2 | 17 | NA | NA | TGTGCCAGCAGCACTTTACAACCCAGAGAGCCGAACACTGAAGCTTTCTTT | CASSTLQPREPNTEAFF
TRBJ1-4 | TRBV7-2 | 14 | NA | NA | TGTGCCAGCAGCTTATCTAGTGTCTTTGAAAAACTGTTTTTT | CASSLSSVFEKLFF
TRBJ1-1 | TRBV9 | 13 | NA | few | TGTGCCAGCAGCGTTCAGGTTAACACTGAAGCTTTCTTT | CASSVQVNTEAFF
TRBJ1-4 | TRBV28 | 17 | TRBD1 | NA | TGTGCCAGCAGTTCCAGGGGGGCTTACCCAACTAATGAAAAACTGTTTTTT | CASSSRGAYPTNEKLFF